This note documents a single T cell receptor beta chain sequence. Its antigen is not identified. The data belong to a study of identical twins. Study-wide results and caveats: Alpha sequences out of frame and shared by twins had excess low generation probability.

The CDR3 covers 16 residues. Germline V gives CDR1 SGHRS, CDR2 YFSETQ. V lost 3 bases to trimming and J lost 4 bases; unmatched junction nucleotides: 9. Every one of the donors was a healthy Caucasian. TCRdb independently ran MiXCR on the 5' RACE reads; one entry per CDR3 protein. The sample consists of over 600,000 distinct CDR3 sequences, 21% of them appearing once. This same sample was also taken into another study, of T cells expressing NK-cell markers. That source notes: An anti-gamma-delta TCR antibody restricted sorting to alpha-beta TCR T cells in several experiments.

This sequence was found in a woman aged 18-29 years in good health. The source material was PBMCs. The chain employs TRBV5-1 and TRBJ2-1; the match to TRBD2 covers 8 bases. For the CDR3, the DNA is TGCGCCAGCAGCTCCGCCGGGAGCGGGGGATACAATGAGCAGTTCTTC. Translating it yields CASSSAGSGGYNEQFF.